A single sample is the source of the 13 T cell receptor beta chains below, sequenced in a study of blood T cell repertoires in COVID-19. Clones were read by immunoSEQ multiplex PCR, and TCRdb kept only the in-frame ones, dropping some. The sample contains around 300,000 clones, around nine tenths of which appear only once. The sequenced sample was PBMCs or T cells enriched from blood (not recorded which). These receptors came from a woman aged 35 to 49 who had recovered from COVID-19.

The chain has TRBV11-2 and TRBJ2-1, with 15 bases lining up with TRBD2. The CDR3 spans 17 residues. Unmatched junction bases numbered 5, after V lost 1 base and J lost 7 bases. Germline V gene data show CDR1 as SGHAT and CDR2 as FQNNGV. The CDR3 DNA reads TGTGCCAGCAGCTTAGGGGCGGGGACTAGCGGGAGGAATGAGCAGTTCTTC. Its translation: CASSLGAGTSGRNEQFF. Drawing the rest from reference TRBV11-2 and TRBJ2-1, the complete variable domain is EAGVAQSPRYKIIEKRQSVAFWCNPISGHATLYWYQQILGQGPKLLIQFQNNGVVDDSQLPKDRFSAERLKGVDSTLKIQPAKLEDSAVYLCASSLGAGTSGRNEQFFGPGTRLTVL.

This chain uses TRBV28 with TRBJ1-1, with 8 nucleotides matching TRBD1. V trimming: 8 bases; J trimming: 6 bases; junction bases outside the gene matches: 11. Germline V gene lookup returns CDR1 MDHEN and CDR2 SYDVKM. The CDR3 runs 14 residues. CDR3 residues: CASLGTRGLAEAFF. In DNA, the CDR3 is TGTGCCAGCCTCGGGACCAGGGGGCTCGCTGAAGCTTTCTTT.

The chain recombines TRBV7-3 with TRBJ1-1; TRBD1 agrees at 11 bases. The germline gives CDR1 SGHTA, CDR2 FQGTGA. This CDR3 has 15 amino acids. The V gene end was trimmed by 4 bases and the J gene end by 4 bases; junction bases not matched to a gene: 5. CDR3 DNA sequence: TGTGCCAGCAGCTCCTCGGGACAGGGGGTCACTGAAGCTTTCTTT. It codes for CASSSSGQGVTEAFF.

The chain is built from TRBV12-2 and TRBJ2-1; the table names TRBD1, a call not compared with the DNA. TRBV12-2 is a recognized pseudogene. This CDR3 is 20 amino acids long. The DNA for the CDR3 is TGTGCAAGTCGCGTTCCCGACAGGGGGGTTGACCAAAACTCCCACAATGAGCAGTTCTTC. Its translation: CASRVPDRGVDQNSHNEQFF.

This chain links TRBV27 with TRBJ1-4; 7 bases agree with TRBD1. CDR3 length: 14 residues. Germline V gene sequence: CDR1 MNHEY, CDR2 SMNVEV (reference sequence). The V gene end was trimmed by 5 bases and the J gene end by 8 bases; junction bases not matched to a gene: 8. DNA for the CDR3: TGTGCCAGCAGTACCAGGGGGATGGGGGAAAAACTGTTTTTT. Its translation: CASSTRGMGEKLFF. The full variable domain, with the rest looked up from reference TRBV27 and TRBJ1-4, is EAQVTQNPRYLITVTGKKLTVTCSQNMNHEYMSWYRQDPGLGLRQIYYSMNVEVTDKGDVPEGYKVSRKEKRNFPLILESPSPNQTSLYFCASSTRGMGEKLFFGSGTQLSVL.

This sequence joins TRBV6-5 and TRBJ2-5, with D possibly being TRBD1 (5 bases). Germline assignment: CDR1 MNHEY and CDR2 SVGAGI. The CDR3 is 13 amino acids. V lost 7 bases to trimming and J lost 3 bases, with 12 bases between them. The chain's CDR3 is CASTRTSEETQYF. CDR3 nucleotide sequence: TGTGCCAGCACAAGGACATCGGAAGAGACCCAGTACTTC.

The rearrangement uses TRBV6-2 or TRBV6-3 and TRBJ1-3; D unclear. This CDR3 is 19 amino acids long. The V end was cut by 5 bases, the J end by 4 bases, with 27 bases between. Germline lookup yields CDR1 MNHEY and CDR2 SVGEGT. The CDR3 DNA sequence: TGTGCCAGCAGTGCTGCCCCCCGTCGGACGACTACTTCGGGAAACACCATATATTTT. Its protein is CASSAAPRRTTTSGNTIYF.

The V gene is TRBV4-1, the J gene TRBJ1-4; weak D call: TRBD1 (5 bases). From germline, CDR1 is MGHRA and CDR2 YSYEKL. Trimming stripped 2 bases from V and 6 bases from J, with 16 bases between. This CDR3 is 16 amino acids long. CDR3 sequence (DNA): TGCGCCAGCAGCCAAAGGGAAGGGGCGGCGTATGAAAAACTGTTTTTT. Protein: CASSQREGAAYEKLFF.

The V gene is TRBV7-3, the J gene TRBJ2-2, with no clear D. The CDR3 has 13 amino acids. V lost 1 base and J 6 bases, leaving 6 bases between the germline ends. CDR1 SGHTA and CDR2 FQGTGA come from the germline V gene. Written as DNA, the CDR3 is TGTGCCAGCAGCTTAATAGTATCCGGGGAGCTGTTTTTT. Protein product: CASSLIVSGELFF.

J is TRBJ1-2 and V is TRBV7-2, with D possibly being TRBD1 (6 bases). The CDR3 covers 14 residues. Germline V lookup: CDR1 SGHTA, CDR2 FQGNSA. V lost 5 bases and J 2 bases, leaving 12 bases between the germline ends. The CDR3 region is CASSQIGQNYGYTF. The CDR3 DNA sequence: TGTGCCAGCAGCCAAATAGGACAGAACTATGGCTACACCTTC.

J is TRBJ1-1 and V is TRBV21-1. TRBV21-1 is a recognized pseudogene. This CDR3 is 15 amino acids long. CDR3 in DNA: TGTGCCAGCAGCAAAGTCCGGGGGGGGCCCACTGAAGCTTTCTTT. Its protein is CASSKVRGGPTEAFF.

CDR3 nucleotides: TGTGCCAGCAGCCCCCTCGGGGGCGGGAGCTACGAGCAGTACTTC. Encoded protein: CASSPLGGGSYEQYF. The chain has TRBV7-3 and TRBJ2-7; D may be TRBD2 (7 bases). V was trimmed by 5 bases and J by 3 bases, leaving 17 bases between them. This CDR3 comprises 15 residues. The germline V gene encodes CDR1 SGHTA and CDR2 FQGTGA.

The rearrangement links TRBV20-1 to TRBJ1-6; possibly TRBD1 for D (6 bases). This CDR3 region has 11 residues. Germline lookup yields CDR1 DFQATT and CDR2 SNEGSKA (reference sequence). V lost 0 bases, J lost 16 bases, and 10 bases lay in between. CDR3 DNA sequence: TGCAGTGCTAGAGATCCCGGGACACTCCACTTT. This codes for CSARDPGTLHF.